This paragraph reports one T cell receptor (beta chain). Its antigen is unidentified. The data stem from a study of cytomegalovirus exposure and HLA in healthy donors. Study-level results: Later analysis identified a missense DCLRE1C variant that was linked to TCR beta V- and J-gene trimming.

The PCR had 60 Vbeta and 13 Jbeta primers. Repertoires were generated with immunoSEQ multiplex PCR, while TCRdb's copy carries only in-frame clones and drops some. The sample records fewer than 110,000 clones, about four fifths being singletons. V lost 0 bases to trimming and J lost 9 bases, with 9 bases between them. CDR1 and CDR2 from the germline V gene are SGHAT and FQNNGV. The CDR3 consists of 13 residues. Sample: PBMCs. This receptor was identified in a woman aged 40 to 50 in good health and CMV-seronegative. The V gene is TRBV11-2, the J gene TRBJ1-5; D remains ambiguous. The CDR3 loop reads CASSLDLGWPQHF. The CDR3 DNA reads as TGTGCCAGCAGCTTAGATCTGGGCTGGCCCCAGCATTTT. The full variable domain, completed using reference TRBV11-2 and TRBJ1-5, is EAGVAQSPRYKIIEKRQSVAFWCNPISGHATLYWYQQILGQGPKLLIQFQNNGVVDDSQLPKDRFSAERLKGVDSTLKIQPAKLEDSAVYLCASSLDLGWPQHFGDGTRLSIL.